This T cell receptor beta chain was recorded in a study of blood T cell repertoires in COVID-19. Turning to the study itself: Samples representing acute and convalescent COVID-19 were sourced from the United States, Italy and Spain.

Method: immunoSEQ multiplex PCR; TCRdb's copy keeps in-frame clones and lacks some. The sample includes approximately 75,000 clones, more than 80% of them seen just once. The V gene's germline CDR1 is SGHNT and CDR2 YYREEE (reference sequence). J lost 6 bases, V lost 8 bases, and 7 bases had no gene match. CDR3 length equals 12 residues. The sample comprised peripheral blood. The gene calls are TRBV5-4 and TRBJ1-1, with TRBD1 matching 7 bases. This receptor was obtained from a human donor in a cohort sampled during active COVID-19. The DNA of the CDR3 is TGTGCCAGTCAGGTAGGGGGCGCTGAAGCTTTCTTT. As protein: CASQVGGAEAFF.